This paragraph covers one T cell receptor (beta chain) sequence. The target of this receptor is not known. Base-call qualities are not available, and no considerably larger clone is one nucleotide away. The sample belongs to a study of T-cell reconstitution after alpha-beta-depleted transplantation in children (dated by TCRdb to the mid-2010s). For the wider study: Using TCR repertoire profiling, the study followed T-cell immune reconstitution in a quantitative way in children after TCRalphabeta/CD19-depleted allogeneic hematopoietic cell transplantation.

Library construction relied on PCR. The instrument given in TCRdb is Illumina HiSeq 2500. TCR library preparation used molecular barcoding, with unique molecular identifiers applied to normalize quantification of the TCRbeta repertoire. TCRdb handled the public reads itself, with Q25 trimming in fastp and clone calling in MiXCR, and kept productive beta chains. Rows with a matching CDR3 protein are joined into one entry that keeps the most common DNA and genes. For this sample there are a few hundred thousand distinct CDR3 sequences; 15% to 20% appear just once. In total, the top ten clones hold just under 30% of the sample. In light of the paper, this sample's treatment or condition label describes: allogeneic hematopoietic cell transplantation with graft depleted of TCRalphabeta T cells and CD19 B cells. TCRalphabeta/CD19-depleted allogeneic hematopoietic cell grafts were given to the transplant recipients, all of whom were children.

Findings and caveats that apply to the study as a whole: Over subsequent months, a decline in hyperexpanded clone frequencies was noted, and after one year, T-cell counts and TCRbeta diversity were mostly ascribed to newly produced T cells. In some patients, the high TCRbeta diversity seen at day 60 was put down to recipient T cells and intrathymic progenitors that had survived conditioning. The apparently early alphabetaT-cell count recovery about two months after transplant was reportedly dependent on only several hundred rapidly expanded clones derived from non-depleted graft cells.

The input for sequencing was PBMCs, mostly from graft donor cells, taken 360 days after TCRalphabeta/CD19-depleted stem cell transplant. This clonotype originated in a boy in the first two years of life who had a stem cell transplant for Wiskott-Aldrich syndrome, so the T cells may come from the graft donor.

The CDR3 loop reads CASSLGVPRGRGTQYF. Here is the DNA: TGTGCCAGCAGCTTAGGGGTCCCGCGGGGGAGAGGGACCCAGTACTTC. This sequence uses TRBV11-2 and TRBJ2-5, with TRBD2 matching 7 junction bases. The CDR3 sequence holds 16 residues, the cysteine and phenylalanine included. The read is trimmed to its CDR3 DNA, 48 bases read in frame from base 1. The germline V end is reduced by 1 base and the J end by 7 bases; junction bases left unmatched: 12. CDR1 and CDR2 (SGHAT, FQNNGV) derive from the germline V gene.